These 29 T cell receptor beta chains were sequenced from one sample in a study of T cell clones after liver transplantation (dated by TCRdb to about 2019). In light of the paper, this sample's time point label describes: pre-transplant. Library method: the immunoSEQ multiplex PCR assay. The table comes from immuneACCESS by way of TCRdb, which keeps in-frame sequences with V and J called. Part of the clones is missing from these tables; in studies checked, under half for an unresolved V gene and the rest for unknown reasons. Within this sample are tens of thousands of clones, with 71% of them counted one time only. The biggest ten clones account for about 15% of the sample. The specimen comprised CD4+ T cells from blood, sampled before liver transplant. The receptors come from a human donor who received a liver transplant.

A word on this clone: Other DNA sequences of this sample code for an identical CDR3. J is TRBJ1-1 and V is TRBV7-2; D gene uncertain. V lost 1 base and J lost 0, with 6 bases in between. CDR3 size: 14 residues. The germline CDR1 and CDR2 sequences are SGHTA and FQGNSA. Here the CDR3 DNA reads TGTGCCAGCAGCTTAGGAGCTATGAACACTGAAGCTTTCTTT. Translating it yields CASSLGAMNTEAFF.

This rearrangement joins TRBV11-2 to TRBJ2-2, with a weak D call TRBD1 (6 bases). The germline V gene encodes CDR1 SGHAT and CDR2 FQNNGV. V lost 6 bases and J 6 bases, leaving 14 bases between the germline ends. This CDR3 has 14 residues. Written as DNA, the CDR3 is TGTGCCAGCAGTAGAGCCCAGGGGTCCGGGGAGCTGTTTTTT. Translating gives CASSRAQGSGELFF.

This clone appeared once. This chain connects TRBV5-1 to TRBJ2-1, with D perhaps TRBD1 (5 bases). With 0 bases removed from V and 10 bases from J, the gap between germline ends came to 14 bases. The germline CDR1 and CDR2 sequences are SGHRS and YFSETQ. The CDR3 consists of 14 residues. CDR3 region: CASSLDRREIEQFF. DNA for the CDR3: TGCGCCAGCAGCTTGGACAGGAGAGAAATAGAGCAGTTCTTC.

This clone turned up a few times. V and J are TRBV19 and TRBJ1-4; 7 bases line up with TRBD1. Germline V gene data show CDR1 as LNHDA and CDR2 as SQIVND (reference sequence). Germline trimming cut 6 bases from V and 11 bases from J; bases unmatched to any gene: 9. The CDR3 length is 13 residues. CDR3 coding DNA: TGTGCCAGTAGCCTAAACAGGGGCCCCAAACTGTTTTTT. This encodes CASSLNRGPKLFF.

This chain joins TRBV29-1 and TRBJ2-1; possibly TRBD1 for D (5 bases). The V end was cut by 1 base, the J end by 9 bases, with 16 bases between. The CDR3 length is 14 residues. Germline V gives CDR1 SQVTM, CDR2 ANQGSEA. The CDR3 coding sequence is TGCAGCGTTGAAGGAAATTCCCCTACAGGTGAGCAGTTCTTC. Protein product: CSVEGNSPTGEQFF.

This chain connects TRBV7-6 to TRBJ1-1; tentatively, D is TRBD1 (6 bases). This CDR3 has 12 amino acids. Germline CDR1 SGHVS, CDR2 FNYEAQ. V lost 8 bases to trimming and J lost 7 bases, with 14 bases between them. In nucleotides, the CDR3 is TGTGCCAGCGGTCCGGGACAAGGTGAAGCTTTCTTT. Translation gives CASGPGQGEAFF.

This sequence joins TRBV7-3 and TRBJ1-1; 8 bases agree with TRBD1. The germline V gene has CDR1 SGHTA and CDR2 FQGTGA. The CDR3 totals 14 residues. Trimming cost V 3 bases and J 0 bases; bases outside gene matches: 0. CDR3 region: CASSLDRVNTEAFF. CDR3 DNA sequence: TGTGCCAGCAGCTTGGACAGGGTGAACACTGAAGCTTTCTTT.

The chain has TRBV11-2 and TRBJ2-7, with 12 bases lining up with TRBD2. Trimming removed 3 bases from V and 6 bases from J; junction bases left unmatched: 6. Germline CDR1 SGHAT, CDR2 FQNNGV. This CDR3 contains 15 residues. CDR3 sequence: CASSLTSGGLGEQYF. The CDR3 DNA reads TGTGCCAGCAGCTTGACTAGCGGGGGCCTTGGCGAGCAGTACTTC.

The gene calls are TRBV28 and TRBJ1-4, with 7 bases matching TRBD1. V trimming: 7 bases; J trimming: 7 bases; junction bases outside the gene matches: 9. Germline CDR1 is MDHEN and CDR2 is SYDVKM. The CDR3 is made up of 14 amino acids. CDR3 amino acids: CASKQGERSEKLFF. In nucleotides, the CDR3 is TGTGCCAGCAAGCAGGGGGAACGGAGTGAAAAACTGTTTTTT.

CDR3 coding DNA: TGTGCCAGCAGTGAATCTATTTCTGTAGGAGTGAGCTCCTACGAGCAGTACTTC. Amino acid sequence: CASSESISVGVSSYEQYF. The chain joins TRBV6-1 to TRBJ2-7; unclear D gene. CDR3 length equals 18 residues. The germline V gene has CDR1 MNHNS and CDR2 SASEGT. Trimming stripped 2 bases from V and 0 bases from J, with 20 bases between.

The V and J genes are TRBV5-4 and TRBJ1-2; D is unresolved. Trimming stripped 8 bases from V and 7 bases from J, with 15 bases between. CDR3 length: 12 amino acids. Germline V lookup: CDR1 SGHNT, CDR2 YYREEE (reference sequence). The CDR3 nucleotides are TGTGCCAGTGGTCAGGCCATCGCTGGCTACACCTTC. As protein: CASGQAIAGYTF. Variable domain in full (rest from reference TRBV5-4 and TRBJ1-2): ETGVTQSPTHLIKTRGQQVTLRCSSQSGHNTVSWYQQALGQGPQFIFQYYREEENGRGNFPPRFSGLQFPNYSSELNVNALELDDSALYLCASGQAIAGYTFGSGTRLTVV.

This clone was recorded at least ten times. This chain links TRBV29-1 with TRBJ1-6; D possibly corresponds to TRBD1 (6 bases). The CDR3 contains 13 residues. V gave up 6 bases and J gave up 8 bases, with 14 bases separating them. Germline-derived CDR1 and CDR2 are SQVTM and ANQGSEA. CDR3 coding DNA: TGCAGCGTGACCCTAGGGGGGGATTCACCCCTCCACTTT. Its protein product is CSVTLGGDSPLHF.

This clone counts as medium-sized. The V and J genes are TRBV7-8 and TRBJ1-4, with D uncertain. V lost 1 base to trimming and J lost 8 bases, with 8 bases between them. This CDR3 has 13 residues. Germline loops: CDR1 SGHVS, CDR2 FQNEAQ. DNA for the CDR3: TGTGCCAGCAGCTTAGAGTATCGGGAAAAACTGTTTTTT. Translating gives CASSLEYREKLFF. Together with reference TRBV7-8 and TRBJ1-4, the CDR3 gives the full variable domain: GAGVSQSPRYKVAKRGQDVALRCDPISGHVSLFWYQQALGQGPEFLTYFQNEAQLDKSGLPSDRFFAERPEGSVSTLKIQRTQQEDSAVYLCASSLEYREKLFFGSGTQLSVL.

This clone was seen a handful of times. The chain joins TRBV23-1 to TRBJ1-2; 7 nucleotides align to TRBD1. TRBV23-1 qualifies as an ORF whose function is uncertain. Trimming took 6 bases from V and 2 from J; bases not matched to a gene: 9. This CDR3 contains 15 residues. CDR3 protein: CASRAQGLGNYGYTF. CDR3 DNA sequence: TGCGCCAGCAGAGCACAGGGGCTTGGGAACTATGGCTACACCTTC.

The chain carries TRBV10-3 and TRBJ2-1, with 8 bases lining up with TRBD1. CDR1 is ENHRY and CDR2 is SYGVKD in the germline V gene. This CDR3 is 13 amino acids long. V dropped 6 bases and J dropped 9; count of bases not matched to a gene: 7. DNA for the CDR3: TGTGCCATCAGCGGACAGGGTTTGGTTGAGCAGTTCTTC. Protein: CAISGQGLVEQFF.

This clone has more than one count but fewer than ten. The rearrangement links TRBV28 to TRBJ1-2, with D tentatively TRBD1 (6 bases). The germline V and J ends were trimmed by 7 bases and 4 bases, with 10 bases remaining between them. Germline V gives CDR1 MDHEN, CDR2 SYDVKM. The CDR3 is 12 residues long. CDR3 amino acids: CASNQGTYGYTF. Written as DNA, the CDR3 is TGTGCCAGCAATCAGGGGACCTATGGCTACACCTTC.

The gene calls are TRBV6-1 and TRBJ2-7; D gene unclear. The germline gives CDR1 MNHNS, CDR2 SASEGT. V lost 5 bases to trimming and J lost 4 bases, with 18 bases between them. The CDR3 is 15 residues long. CDR3 in DNA: TGTGCCAGCAGTCAAGGGCCTGGCAGGAATTACGAGCAGTACTTC. This translates into CASSQGPGRNYEQYF.

In nucleotides, the CDR3 is TGTGCCAGCAGTTACTCGAGGCTAGTCAATGAGCAGTTCTTC. Protein: CASSYSRLVNEQFF. The gene calls are TRBV6-5 and TRBJ2-1; D gene ambiguous. CDR1 is MNHEY and CDR2 is SVGAGI in the germline V gene. This CDR3 is 14 amino acids long. Trimming removed 0 bases at V and 6 bases at J, with 9 bases between.

This clone was picked up a small number of times. The rearrangement links TRBV25-1 to TRBJ2-1, with D unclear. Looked up from germline, CDR1 is MGHDK and CDR2 is SYGVNS. This CDR3 comprises 15 residues. V lost 4 bases and J 4 bases, leaving 14 bases between the germline ends. The DNA for the CDR3 is TGTGCCAGCAGTGGCAGACTCAAAACTTACAATGAGCAGTTCTTC. This encodes CASSGRLKTYNEQFF.

V and J are TRBV14 and TRBJ1-4; possible D gene TRBD1, 5 bases. CDR1 and CDR2 from the germline V gene are SGHDN and FVKESK. This CDR3 has 14 residues. V was clipped by 6 bases and J by 4 bases, with 12 bases between them. CDR3 sequence: CASREGPNNEKLFF. The CDR3 region has the DNA TGTGCCAGCAGGGAGGGGCCAAATAATGAAAAACTGTTTTTT.

The chain uses TRBV2 and TRBJ1-5; TRBD1 agrees at 8 bases. This CDR3 is built from 14 residues. After removal of 5 bases from V and 9 bases from J, the junction contained 9 bases not matched to a gene. CDR1 and CDR2 (germline): SNHLY, FYNNEI. The CDR3 bases are TGTGCCAGCAGTCTTGGACAGGGCCCTCGGCCCCAGCATTTT. Its protein is CASSLGQGPRPQHF.

The chain couples TRBV7-2 to TRBJ1-2, with D perhaps matching TRBD1 (6 bases). Germline V gene lookup returns CDR1 SGHTA and CDR2 FQGNSA. This CDR3 has 16 amino acids. Trimming pared 2 bases from V and 4 bases from J, leaving 17 bases between. The CDR3 nucleotides read TGTGCCAGCAGCTTAACATTCGGGGGGCAAGGCTATGGCTACACCTTC. Translated: CASSLTFGGQGYGYTF.

CDR3 coding DNA: TGCACCAGCAGCCAAGATTTAGTGGAGGGTTGTAGTGGACGCGATCAGCCCCAGCATTTT. Protein product: CTSSQDLVEGCSGRDQPQHF. The chain combines TRBV1 with TRBJ1-5. TRBV1 represents a pseudogene. There are 20 residues in the CDR3.

In its sample, this clone was seen many times. The V call is TRBV7-8, the J call TRBJ1-2; 8 bases match TRBD1. Germline values: CDR1 SGHVS, CDR2 FQNEAQ. CDR3 length: 15 amino acids. V shed 5 bases, J shed 3 bases, and the junction held 8 bases outside the gene matches. CDR3 amino acids: CASSTRTGRDYGYTF. In nucleotides, the CDR3 is TGTGCCAGCAGCACGAGGACAGGGAGGGACTATGGCTACACCTTC. Complete variable domain (other parts from reference TRBV7-8 and TRBJ1-2): GAGVSQSPRYKVAKRGQDVALRCDPISGHVSLFWYQQALGQGPEFLTYFQNEAQLDKSGLPSDRFFAERPEGSVSTLKIQRTQQEDSAVYLCASSTRTGRDYGYTFGSGTRLTVV.

The V gene is TRBV7-2, the J gene TRBJ2-3; no clear D. Between the trimmed V and J ends, which lost 1 base and 4 bases, there was a span of 12 bases. Germline lookup yields CDR1 SGHTA and CDR2 FQGNSA. This CDR3 spans 15 amino acids. The CDR3 here is CASSLDALVPDTQYF. The CDR3 coding sequence is TGTGCCAGCAGCTTAGACGCCCTAGTACCAGATACGCAGTATTTT.

This clone was seen at least ten times. DNA of the CDR3: TGTGCCAGCAGCCCGGGACAGGGGGACTCCTACGAGCAGTACTTC. It is translated as CASSPGQGDSYEQYF. This rearrangement joins TRBV5-4 to TRBJ2-7; 11 bases agree with TRBD1. The CDR3 sequence is 15 residues long. V was clipped by 4 bases and J by 0 bases; unmatched bases: 3. Looked up from germline, CDR1 is SGHNT and CDR2 is YYREEE (reference sequence).

The chain links TRBV29-1 to TRBJ2-2, with 7 positions matching TRBD2. Germline V gives CDR1 SQVTM, CDR2 ANQGSEA. CDR3 length equals 14 residues. With 5 bases clipped from V and 0 bases from J, the junction kept 3 bases outside the gene matches. CDR3 bases: TGCAGCGTTTGGGAGGGTCCGAACACCGGGGAGCTGTTTTTT. Amino acid sequence: CSVWEGPNTGELFF.

The chain joins TRBV28 to TRBJ1-5, with D perhaps matching TRBD1 (5 bases). The V and J ends lost 2 bases and 7 bases respectively, with 15 bases between them. Germline V CDR1 and CDR2: MDHEN, SYDVKM. The CDR3 is 15 residues long. The CDR3 loop is CASSLGAPGRQPQHF. The CDR3 nucleotides are TGTGCCAGCAGTTTAGGGGCCCCCGGGCGCCAGCCCCAGCATTTT.

By its share, this clone is medium-sized. The chain joins TRBV21-1 to TRBJ1-2; whether TRBD1, the table's D call, matches the DNA was not checked. TRBV21-1 corresponds to a pseudogene. This CDR3 has 15 amino acids. In DNA form, the CDR3 reads TGTGCCAGCAGCTCGGAAAAGACAGCGCTCTATGGCTACACCTTC. Translated: CASSSEKTALYGYTF.